The 28 T cell receptor beta chains listed next were all sequenced from one sample in a study of blood T cell repertoires in COVID-19. The protocol was immunoSEQ multiplex PCR, while the TCRdb copy is restricted to in-frame clones and leaves out a portion. Here the sample spans roughly 400,000 clones, over 75% being singletons. What was sequenced was peripheral blood. The receptors derive from a woman in her sixties or seventies with COVID-19, enrolled during active disease.

The genes are TRBV5-1 and TRBJ2-7; the D gene is possibly TRBD2 (5 bases). The CDR3 runs 14 residues. V lost 4 bases and J lost 3, with 14 bases in between. Looked up from germline, CDR1 is SGHRS and CDR2 is YFSETQ. CDR3 amino acids: CASSAGPTLYEQYF. The CDR3, as DNA: TGCGCCAGCAGCGCGGGCCCTACCCTCTACGAGCAGTACTTC.

The chain is built from TRBV5-1 and TRBJ2-7; D gene uncertain. V was shortened by 0 bases and J by 6 bases, with 7 bases between the two germline ends. This CDR3 region has 12 residues. CDR1 and CDR2 (germline): SGHRS, YFSETQ. CDR3 protein: CASSLAGSEQYF. CDR3 coding DNA: TGCGCCAGCAGCTTGGCCGGGTCCGAGCAGTACTTC.

This chain joins TRBV6-6 and TRBJ1-4, with 7 bases aligning to TRBD1. The CDR3 is made up of 14 amino acids. The germline CDR1 and CDR2 sequences are MNHNY and SVGAGI (reference sequence). Trimming at V came to 5 bases and at J to 8 bases, leaving 8 bases not matched to a gene. The CDR3 region is CASSDTGVGEKLFF. The CDR3 DNA sequence: TGTGCCAGCAGTGATACAGGGGTGGGGGAAAAACTGTTTTTT.

The gene calls are TRBV2 and TRBJ2-4; a weak D match, TRBD2 (6 bases). Germline assignment: CDR1 SNHLY and CDR2 FYNNEI. V lost 6 bases and J 2 bases, leaving 8 bases between the germline ends. There are 13 residues in the CDR3. CDR3 protein: CASRSGPKNIQYF. CDR3 coding DNA: TGTGCCAGCAGAAGCGGGCCCAAAAACATTCAGTACTTC.

The chain couples TRBV13 to TRBJ2-3, with 12 bases that match TRBD2. J lost 5 bases, V lost 2 bases, and 2 bases had no gene match. Per the germline V gene, CDR1 is PRHDT and CDR2 is FYEKMQ (reference sequence). This CDR3 has 15 amino acids. The CDR3 DNA reads TGTGCCAGCAGCTTAATGACTAGCGGGGGAGATACGCAGTATTTT. Residues: CASSLMTSGGDTQYF.

This clone was observed a single time. This chain links TRBV5-4 with TRBJ2-3, with 9 positions matching TRBD2. Germline-derived CDR1 and CDR2 are SGHNT and YYREEE (reference sequence). The V and J ends lost 0 bases and 0 bases, in that order; junction bases with no gene match: 5. This CDR3 region has 17 residues. The chain's CDR3 is CASSLAGLAGSTDTQYF. In DNA, the CDR3 is TGTGCCAGCAGCTTGGCCGGGCTAGCGGGGAGCACAGATACGCAGTATTTT.

The chain recombines TRBV3-1 (or the pseudogene TRBV3-2) with TRBJ1-1; tentative D call: TRBD1 (6 bases). With 5 bases removed from V and 0 bases from J, the gap between germline ends came to 13 bases. Germline V gene sequence: CDR1 LGHDT, CDR2 YNNKEL (reference sequence). This CDR3 has 15 residues. The CDR3 coding sequence is TGTGCCAGCAGCACTCGGACAGAGATGAACACTGAAGCTTTCTTT. The encoded protein is CASSTRTEMNTEAFF.

The chain links TRBV2 to TRBJ2-4; 8 bases align to TRBD2. From germline, CDR1 is SNHLY and CDR2 FYNNEI. The J segment lost 5 bases and the V segment lost 6 bases, leaving 9 bases of the junction unmatched. The CDR3 has 15 residues. The CDR3 reads CASRDPGGAQNIQYF. The CDR3 nucleotides read TGTGCCAGCAGGGACCCCGGGGGGGCCCAAAACATTCAGTACTTC.

This clone has only a few counts. The chain carries TRBV2 and TRBJ1-4; possibly TRBD1 for D (6 bases). V dropped 1 base and J dropped 7 bases, with 16 bases sitting between them. This CDR3 comprises 16 residues. Germline V gene lookup returns CDR1 SNHLY and CDR2 FYNNEI. The CDR3 region is CASSEVTGLRLEKLFF. CDR3 coding DNA: TGTGCCAGCAGTGAAGTAACAGGGTTAAGGCTTGAAAAACTGTTTTTT.

The J gene is TRBJ1-2, the V gene TRBV19; no definite D call. Looked up from germline, CDR1 is LNHDA and CDR2 is SQIVND (reference sequence). V was clipped by 1 base and J by 2 bases, with 11 bases between them. The length of the CDR3 is 15 residues. In nucleotides, the CDR3 is TGTGCCAGTAGTATAGGCGACGGACTAAACTATGGCTACACCTTC. Residues: CASSIGDGLNYGYTF. Looking up the rest from reference TRBV19 and TRBJ1-2 gives the full variable domain: DGGITQSPKYLFRKEGQNVTLSCEQNLNHDAMYWYRQDPGQGLRLIYYSQIVNDFQKGDIAEGYSVSREKKESFPLTVTSAQKNPTAFYLCASSIGDGLNYGYTFGSGTRLTVV.

The chain links TRBV15 to TRBJ1-4; D ambiguous. The CDR3 covers 14 residues. Trimming took 1 base from V and 5 from J, leaving 8 bases between them. CDR1 and CDR2 (germline): LNHNV, YYDKDF (reference sequence). The CDR3 nucleotides read TGTGCCACCAGCAGAGGAGGTCAGAATGAAAAACTGTTTTTT. Its translation is CATSRGGQNEKLFF. Supplemented by reference TRBV15 and TRBJ1-4, the full variable domain reads DAMVIQNPRYQVTQFGKPVTLSCSQTLNHNVMYWYQQKSSQAPKLLFHYYDKDFNNEADTPDNFQSRRPNTSFCFLDIRSPGLGDTAMYLCATSRGGQNEKLFFGSGTQLSVL.

This chain links TRBV19 with TRBJ1-1; TRBD1 is a possible D gene (5 bases). Per the germline V gene, CDR1 is LNHDA and CDR2 is SQIVND (reference sequence). The CDR3 is 13 residues long. Trimming took 6 bases from V and 2 from J, leaving 10 bases between them. DNA of the CDR3: TGTGCCAGTAGGAGGAGGGGTAACACTGAAGCTTTCTTT. Translated, it gives CASRRRGNTEAFF.

This chain connects TRBV9 to TRBJ1-1; 9 positions match TRBD1. This CDR3 comprises 17 residues. Per germline, CDR1 SGDLS and CDR2 YYNGEE. V trimming: 3 bases; J trimming: 5 bases; junction bases outside the gene matches: 14. The CDR3: CASSAQQGAIEGTEAFF. In nucleotides, the CDR3 is TGTGCCAGCAGCGCCCAACAGGGGGCGATAGAAGGAACTGAAGCTTTCTTT.

The chain combines TRBV5-1 with TRBJ1-2; 8 positions agree with TRBD1. Trimming cost V 4 bases and J 7 bases; bases outside gene matches: 12. Germline values: CDR1 SGHRS, CDR2 YFSETQ. This CDR3 contains 15 residues. CDR3 sequence: CASSPSLDRVLGYTF. DNA for the CDR3: TGCGCCAGCAGCCCCAGTCTGGACAGGGTCCTTGGCTACACCTTC.

The rearrangement links TRBV20-1 to TRBJ2-5; 8 bases are shared with TRBD2. Germline lookup yields CDR1 DFQATT and CDR2 SNEGSKA (reference sequence). The V gene end was trimmed by 3 bases and the J gene end by 5 bases; junction bases not matched to a gene: 2. CDR3 length equals 12 residues. The CDR3, as DNA: TGCAGTGCTAGTCGCGGGGGGGAGACCCAGTACTTC. This gives the protein CSASRGGETQYF.

The J gene is TRBJ1-1, the V gene TRBV6-5; unclear D gene. Per germline, CDR1 MNHEY and CDR2 SVGAGI. Trimming shortened V by 5 bases and J by 1 base, and 14 bases separated the two germline ends. The CDR3 has 15 residues. The CDR3, as DNA: TGTGCCAGCAGTCCTTGGACGGGAGAGAACACTGAAGCTTTCTTT. It is translated as CASSPWTGENTEAFF.

This chain connects TRBV7-9 to TRBJ2-2; D call uncertain. The CDR3 contains 14 residues. The V gene lost 5 bases and the J gene lost 4 bases, with 11 bases spanning the gap. The germline gives CDR1 SEHNR, CDR2 FQNEAQ (reference sequence). The CDR3 DNA reads TGTGCCAGCAGCGCGCAAAGATCCACCGGGGAGCTGTTTTTT. Translation gives CASSAQRSTGELFF.

The genes are TRBV2 and TRBJ2-7, with TRBD2 identical over 12 bases. The CDR3 runs 15 residues. Losses at the gene ends were 5 bases for V and 2 bases for J; bases not matched to a gene: 4. In germline, CDR1 is SNHLY, CDR2 FYNNEI. CDR3 protein: CASSPGLAGPYEQYF. The DNA for the CDR3 is TGTGCCAGCAGTCCGGGACTAGCGGGCCCCTACGAGCAGTACTTC.

The chain links TRBV27 to TRBJ1-6; D not resolved. The CDR3 has 15 residues. Germline values: CDR1 MNHEY, CDR2 SMNVEV (reference sequence). V lost 3 bases and J lost 7, with 13 bases in between. The CDR3 bases are TGTGCCAGCAGTTTGGGCCTTCCTCGCAATTCACCCCTCCACTTT. It encodes CASSLGLPRNSPLHF.

The chain uses TRBV19 and TRBJ2-2; 8 nucleotides match TRBD1. V lost 5 bases to trimming and J lost 6 bases; unmatched junction nucleotides: 5. Looked up from germline, CDR1 is LNHDA and CDR2 is SQIVND (reference sequence). This CDR3 has 14 amino acids. CDR3 nucleotide sequence: TGTGCCAGTAGTGCCCAGGGGGCCCCCGGGGAGCTGTTTTTT. Amino acids: CASSAQGAPGELFF.

As for this clone: At the DNA level, this CDR3 is encoded by other sequences in the same sample as well. This rearrangement joins TRBV19 to TRBJ2-1; no clear D. CDR1 is LNHDA and CDR2 is SQIVND in the germline V gene (reference sequence). V was cut by 4 bases and J by 0 bases, with 7 bases left in between. This CDR3 is 14 amino acids long. CDR3 bases: TGTGCCAGTAGTAGAGGAAACTCCTACAATGAGCAGTTCTTC. Translating it yields CASSRGNSYNEQFF.

The chain carries TRBV6-5 and TRBJ1-2; no firm D call. The CDR3 sequence is 13 residues long. Germline V lookup: CDR1 MNHEY, CDR2 SVGAGI. Deletions cut 0 bases from V and 8 bases from J, with 10 bases between. This CDR3 reads CASSYSHRRGYTF. The CDR3, as DNA: TGTGCCAGCAGTTACTCGCACCGGAGGGGCTACACCTTC.

This sequence joins TRBV5-1 and TRBJ1-1, with 8 bases lining up with TRBD1. Trimming at V came to 0 bases and at J to 5 bases, leaving 6 bases not matched to a gene. This CDR3 region has 15 residues. The germline V gene encodes CDR1 SGHRS and CDR2 YFSETQ. The CDR3 sequence is CASSLASGGRTEAFF. The CDR3 DNA reads TGCGCCAGCAGCTTGGCCTCAGGGGGCCGGACTGAAGCTTTCTTT.

The DNA of the CDR3 is TGTGCCACCAGTGACTCCGGGACAGGGACCCCAACTAATGAAAAACTGTTTTTT. Protein sequence: CATSDSGTGTPTNEKLFF. The chain recombines TRBV24-1 with TRBJ1-4, with 9 positions matching TRBD1. CDR3 length: 18 residues. Germline loops: CDR1 KGHDR, CDR2 SFDVKD. V was pared by 4 bases and J by 0 bases, with 8 bases of the junction left unmatched.

In regard to this clone: A read error is likely, as this CDR3 ends without the conserved phenylalanine or tryptophan. Because the CDR3's place on the DNA is in doubt, the DNA is left out and the CDR3 is given as listed by TCRdb. This CDR3 reads CASSQWRQQELPYI. This chain joins TRBV23-1 and TRBJ1-3; the D call TRBD1 from the table was never checked on the DNA. TRBV23-1 is known as an ORF, though its function is uncertain. The CDR3 has 14 amino acids, counting both end residues.

The chain joins TRBV19 to TRBJ1-4; 7 nucleotides line up with TRBD1. Germline CDR1 and CDR2: LNHDA and SQIVND (reference sequence). V dropped 5 bases and J dropped 8; count of bases not matched to a gene: 11. This CDR3 is 15 amino acids long. CDR3 loop: CASSPLTGNQEKLFF. DNA for the CDR3: TGTGCCAGTAGTCCCCTGACAGGGAATCAAGAAAAACTGTTTTTT.

This clone was seen more than once but under ten times. J is TRBJ1-1 and V is TRBV18; no clear D gene. The CDR3 contains 16 residues. The germline V and J ends were trimmed by 5 bases and 1 base, with 17 bases remaining between them. Germline-derived CDR1 and CDR2 are KGHSH and LQKENI. This CDR3 reads CASSTSPRRRNTEAFF. In nucleotides, the CDR3 is TGTGCCAGCTCAACCTCCCCGAGGAGGAGGAACACTGAAGCTTTCTTT.

The J gene is TRBJ1-1, the V gene TRBV18; 7 bases line up with TRBD1. The CDR3 covers 14 residues. V lost 4 bases and J lost 4; bases outside the gene matches: 6. CDR1 and CDR2 (germline): KGHSH, LQKENI. CDR3 amino acids: CASSLQGSGTEAFF. In DNA, the CDR3 is TGTGCCAGCTCACTACAGGGGTCGGGCACTGAAGCTTTCTTT. Complete variable domain (other parts from reference TRBV18 and TRBJ1-1): NAGVMQNPRHLVRRRGQEARLRCSPMKGHSHVYWYRQLPEEGLKFMVYLQKENIIDESGMPKERFSAEFPKEGPSILRIQQVVRGDSAAYFCASSLQGSGTEAFFGQGTRLTVV.